Listed here is a single T cell receptor beta chain. Its antigen is as yet unknown. The data were obtained in a study of T cell responses to AZD1222 COVID-19 vaccine. Study-wide findings and caveats: The study identified only a handful of AZD1222 recipients as seropositive at baseline. Regions left unmutated in variants are reportedly the target of nearly half of spike-specific TCRs. Clonal diversity may have been underestimated in mostly white British donors.

Using immunoSEQ multiplex PCR, the repertoire was profiled, and TCRdb retains in-frame clones only, with some absent. The sample lists about 130,000 clones, more than 85% occurring once. The CDR3 sequence is 16 residues long. With 2 bases removed from V and 0 bases from J, the gap between germline ends came to 11 bases. Looked up from germline, CDR1 is KGHSH and CDR2 is LQKENI. Sequences were derived from peripheral blood, sampled 28 days after the second AZD1222 dose. The sequence was collected from an adult who received the AZD1222 COVID-19 vaccine. The chain combines TRBV18 with TRBJ1-3; D gene ambiguous. For the CDR3, the DNA is TGTGCCAGCTCACCAATTTCGGAGAGCTCTGGAAACACCATATATTTT. Translation: CASSPISESSGNTIYF. The variable domain in full, with the rest retrieved from reference TRBV18 and TRBJ1-3, is NAGVMQNPRHLVRRRGQEARLRCSPMKGHSHVYWYRQLPEEGLKFMVYLQKENIIDESGMPKERFSAEFPKEGPSILRIQQVVRGDSAAYFCASSPISESSGNTIYFGEGSWLTVV.